The present TCR beta chain was sequenced within a study of regulatory T cells in long-lasting Graves disease. Sequencing libraries for TCR beta were prepared with iRepertoire HTBI primers and Arm-PCR of CDR3 regions. TCRdb passed the multiplex PCR reads through MiXCR, listing each CDR3 protein once. The data contain 300,000 to 350,000 distinct CDR3 sequences, around 19% of them seen just once; the ten biggest clones take up 25% to 30%. Time point defined: persistent/refractory GD, antithyroid drugs over 5 years with positive TRAb. The TCR library was made from RNA that had been extracted from PBMCs in TRIzol. Sample: peripheral blood mononuclear cells (PBMCs), taken when the disease was refractory, from a patient treated with antithyroid drugs. This sequence was found in a female donor with Graves disease.

In nucleotides, the CDR3 is TGTGCCAGCAGCTTCTCCGGGACTAGCGGGAGTTATGAGCAGTTCTTC. Its protein product is CASSFSGTSGSYEQFF. The chain uses TRBV7-3 and TRBJ2-1, with TRBD2 matching 14 bases. From germline, CDR1 is SGHTA and CDR2 FQGTGA. Trimming cost V 3 bases and J 8 bases; bases outside gene matches: 6. The CDR3 runs to 16 residues. Together with reference TRBV7-3 and TRBJ2-1, the CDR3 gives the full variable domain: GAGVSQTPSNKVTEKGKYVELRCDPISGHTALYWYRQSLGQGPEFLIYFQGTGAADDSGLPNDRFFAVRPEGSVSTLKIQRTERGDSAVYLCASSFSGTSGSYEQFFGPGTRLTVL.